The present T cell receptor (beta chain) was sequenced within a study of blood T cell repertoires in COVID-19. Profiling relied on immunoSEQ multiplex PCR, and the TCRdb table lists in-frame clones only, not all of them. The sample lists 75,000 to 100,000 clones, around nine tenths seen once, with over 15% in the top ten. Germline CDR1 reads SGHNT; CDR2 reads YYREEE (reference sequence). The CDR3 is 15 amino acids. V lost 0 bases to trimming and J lost 5 bases, with 14 bases between them. The rearrangement joins TRBV5-4 to TRBJ2-5; D is possibly TRBD1 (6 bases). The source of this sequence is a human donor in a cohort sampled during active COVID-19. The material sequenced was peripheral blood. CDR3 sequence reads: CASSLVQGSTETQYF. Written as DNA, the CDR3 is TGTGCCAGCAGCTTGGTCCAGGGGTCAACGGAGACCCAGTACTTC.